Described below is a single TCR beta chain sequence and its context. The target antigen is unknown. The data belong to a study of CD8+ T cells in alopecia areata. Background on the study: The percentage of affected scalp area served as the score of severity for treated patients. Study results and limitations: Links between baseline CD8+ expansion and response need larger treated cohorts. Tofacitinib significantly decreased scalp clonality and expanded CD8+ clones among top 100.

Treatment in this sample: oral pan-JAK inhibitor, 5-10 mg twice daily. Individuals with alopecia areata gave both lesional scalp punch biopsies and peripheral blood for collection. The germline gives CDR1 SNHLY, CDR2 FYNNEI. The CDR3 has 16 amino acids. V was trimmed by 7 bases and J by 7 bases, leaving 23 bases between them. As the sequencing template, cDNA was produced by extracting RNA and reverse transcribing it. Only in-frame clones appear in the TCRdb table, and some are missing; sequencing was by immunoSEQ multiplex PCR. The table lists under 250,000 clones, roughly 66% of them singletons. The source was CD4+ T cells sorted from blood, collected around week 46, from a patient treated with tofacitinib. The chain combines TRBV2 with TRBJ2-1, with D possibly matching TRBD2 (6 bases). The source is a human donor with alopecia areata. The CDR3 protein is CASTAGGTRTENEQFF. CDR3 sequence (DNA): TGTGCCAGCACCGCGGGTGGGACTCGAACGGAAAATGAGCAGTTCTTC.